This T cell receptor beta chain came from a study of CD8 T cells in Susac syndrome. The multiple sclerosis control group comprised treatment-naive patients with stable or active relapsing-remitting disease. Through negative isolation, CD4+ and CD8+ T cells were obtained, while TEMRA cells were enriched using FACS. Trimming took off 2 bases at V and 0 bases at J, with 12 bases between the two ends. In germline, CDR1 is DFQATT, CDR2 SNEGSKA (reference sequence). CDR3 length: 15 amino acids. About this clonotype itself: The antigen remains unidentified.

Overall study findings and caveats: The study conceded that relatively few individuals underwent its TCR sequencing and HLA analysis.

Random hexamers served to reverse transcribe about 0.5 to 1 ug RNA. Amplification of TCR beta CDR3 across 54 Vbeta and 13 Jbeta was performed with immunoSEQ multiplex PCR. One entry per CDR3 protein results from TCRdb running MiXCR on the immunoSEQ multiplex PCR reads. The table records under 350,000 distinct CDR3 sequences, about 91% of them present only once. The sequenced sample was CD4+ T cells from PBMCs. The clonotype comes from a human donor with multiple sclerosis. This rearrangement joins TRBV20-1 to TRBJ2-3, with D hard to call. In nucleotides, the CDR3 is TGCAGTGCTAGATTGTCTACCGGAAGCACAGATACGCAGTATTTT. It is translated as CSARLSTGSTDTQYF.